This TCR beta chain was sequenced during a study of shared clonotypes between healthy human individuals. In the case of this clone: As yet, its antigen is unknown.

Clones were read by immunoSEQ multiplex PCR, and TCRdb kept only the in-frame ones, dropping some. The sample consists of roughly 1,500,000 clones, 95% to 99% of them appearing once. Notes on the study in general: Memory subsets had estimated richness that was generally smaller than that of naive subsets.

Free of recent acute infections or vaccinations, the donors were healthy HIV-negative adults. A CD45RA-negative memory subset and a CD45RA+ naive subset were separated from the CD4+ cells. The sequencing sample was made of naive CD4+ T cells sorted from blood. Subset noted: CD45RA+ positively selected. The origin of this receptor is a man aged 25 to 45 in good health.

The CDR3 coding sequence is TGTGCCAGCAGCGAGACCGGGACAGCCACCTACTATGGCTACACCTTC. Protein: CASSETGTATYYGYTF. V usage is TRBV9 and J usage is TRBJ1-2; TRBD1 agrees at 7 bases. From germline, CDR1 is SGDLS and CDR2 YYNGEE. Trimming at V came to 3 bases and at J to 3 bases, leaving 11 bases not matched to a gene. This CDR3 contains 16 residues.